The sample holds a few counts of the clone carrying this T cell receptor (beta chain). Its antigen is as yet unknown. According to the study, genomic DNA was the template for TCR beta VDJ and CDR3 profiling. TCRdb analysed the reads with MiXCR anew, one entry per CDR3 protein. The table includes some 44,000 distinct CDR3 sequences, around 63% detected once. This record comes from a study of CD8+CD57+ T cells in acquired aplastic anemia. For the study at large: Roughly 3.2 ug was the average amount of DNA from sorted CD4+ and CD8+ cells. General study findings and limits: Overlapping CD8+ CDR3 repertoires of patients and controls contained about 27 shared sequences.

Germline CDR1 is LNHNV and CDR2 is YYDKDF (reference sequence). V was clipped by 5 bases and J by 3 bases, with 14 bases between them. The CDR3 length is 14 residues. The sample was sorted CD4+, CD8+, or CD8+CD57+ T cells (not recorded which) from PBMCs. The origin of this receptor is a human donor in good health, serving as a control. The chain recombines TRBV15 with TRBJ2-7; a possible D gene is TRBD2 (7 bases). In nucleotides, the CDR3 is TGTGCCACCAGCTACTACAGGGAGGGCTACGAGCAGTACTTC. The encoded protein is CATSYYREGYEQYF.